The 20 T cell receptor beta chains below were found in one sample sequenced in a study of shared clonotypes between healthy human individuals. Generated by immunoSEQ multiplex PCR, the TCRdb table keeps only in-frame clones and is missing some. The table shows 500,000 or so clones, with roughly 95% occurring only once. Sequencing was carried out using naive CD4+ T cells sorted from blood. Subset defined: CD45RA+ positively selected. The receptors were sampled from a woman under 40 in good health.

V is TRBV2 and J is TRBJ1-5, with TRBD1 identical over 8 bases. After removal of 2 bases from V and 9 bases from J, the junction contained 9 bases not matched to a gene. This CDR3 region has 15 residues. CDR1 is SNHLY, CDR2 FYNNEI, per germline. CDR3 in amino acids: CASSETLRGLRPQHF. The CDR3, as DNA: TGTGCCAGCAGTGAAACCCTCAGGGGGCTACGGCCCCAGCATTTT.

V usage is TRBV5-8 and J usage is TRBJ2-5; the match to TRBD2 covers 8 bases. With V trimmed by 2 bases and J by 5 bases, 20 bases remained unmatched. Germline loops: CDR1 SGHTS, CDR2 YDEGEE. There are 19 residues in the CDR3. The CDR3 loop is CASSLKPLGWRSGGETQYF. The CDR3, as DNA: TGTGCCAGCAGCTTAAAGCCACTTGGGTGGAGAAGCGGGGGTGAGACCCAGTACTTC.

V gene TRBV5-1 combines with J gene TRBJ2-1; possible D gene TRBD2, 5 bases. Trimming stripped 1 base from V and 7 bases from J, with 18 bases between. This CDR3 contains 16 residues. Germline CDR1 and CDR2: SGHRS and YFSETQ. DNA of the CDR3: TGCGCCAGCAGCTTGTGGCTCGGGATCTCAACAAATGAGCAGTTCTTC. This gives the protein CASSLWLGISTNEQFF.

This clone has only one observation. The chain links TRBV4-1 to TRBJ2-5; D uncertain. The J call is in doubt because the DNA end fits TRBJ2-7 better. Germline V gene data show CDR1 as MGHRA and CDR2 as YSYEKL. The CDR3 runs 14 residues. The CDR3 spells CASSQVGKGYEQYF. The CDR3, as DNA: TGCGCCAGCAGCCAAGTTGGGAAGGGATACGAGCAGTACTTC.

This chain uses TRBV28 with TRBJ2-2; the match to TRBD2 covers 8 bases. V gave up 7 bases and J gave up 6 bases; unmatched junction bases: 7. In germline, CDR1 is MDHEN, CDR2 SYDVKM. The CDR3 contains 14 residues. This chain's CDR3 is CASKSAGAAGELFF. The DNA for the CDR3 is TGTGCCAGCAAATCAGCGGGAGCGGCCGGGGAGCTGTTTTTT. The whole variable domain, filled in from reference TRBV28 and TRBJ2-2, reads DVKVTQSSRYLVKRTGEKVFLECVQDMDHENMFWYRQDPGLGLRLIYFSYDVKMKEKGDIPEGYSVSREKKERFSLILESASTNQTSMYLCASKSAGAAGELFFGEGSRLTVL.

The V and J genes are TRBV6-6 and TRBJ2-1; TRBD1 matches at 8 bases. The J segment lost 9 bases and the V segment lost 6 bases, leaving 13 bases of the junction unmatched. CDR1 MNHNY and CDR2 SVGAGI come from the germline V gene (reference sequence). This CDR3 spans 15 amino acids. The CDR3 spells CASSKDRDIAGEQFF. The DNA for the CDR3 is TGTGCCAGCAGCAAGGACAGGGACATCGCCGGTGAGCAGTTCTTC.

V and J are TRBV7-2 and TRBJ2-7; a weak D match, TRBD2 (6 bases). The CDR3 is 15 amino acids. Trimming took 5 bases from V and 4 from J, leaving 18 bases between them. Germline V gives CDR1 SGHTA, CDR2 FQGNSA. The DNA for the CDR3 is TGTGCCAGCAGCCTCCGCGCGGGACGGGAATACGAGCAGTACTTC. Translating gives CASSLRAGREYEQYF.

This clone was observed a few times. The V gene is TRBV6-5, the J gene TRBJ2-1; 9 bases fit TRBD2. The CDR3 contains 14 residues. CDR1 MNHEY and CDR2 SVGAGI come from the germline V gene. Trimming cost V 8 bases and J 6 bases; bases outside gene matches: 8. The CDR3 DNA reads TGTGCCAGCCCTGCTAGCGGGAAGCCCAATGAGCAGTTCTTC. Residues: CASPASGKPNEQFF.

The chain uses TRBV28 and TRBJ2-7; 10 positions agree with TRBD1. J gave up 4 bases and V 3 bases, and 6 bases lay outside the gene matches. This CDR3 contains 15 residues. Germline CDR1 is MDHEN and CDR2 is SYDVKM. CDR3 in DNA: TGTGCCAGCAGTTTGTACCGGGACAGGGGTTACGAGCAGTACTTC. Its protein is CASSLYRDRGYEQYF.

CDR3 in amino acids: CASSLVGEETQYF. The CDR3 DNA follows: TGTGCCAGCAGCTTAGTGGGGGAAGAGACCCAGTACTTC. This chain connects TRBV7-7 to TRBJ2-5, with D perhaps given as TRBD1 or TRBD2 (5 bases each). The CDR3 contains 13 residues. With 1 base removed from V and 3 bases from J, the gap between germline ends came to 6 bases. The germline V gene has CDR1 SSHAT and CDR2 FNYEAQ (reference sequence).

The chain employs TRBV19 and TRBJ2-3; D unclear. V lost 5 bases and J lost 1, with 10 bases in between. Germline V gene sequence: CDR1 LNHDA, CDR2 SQIVND (reference sequence). The CDR3 runs 14 residues. This CDR3 is CASSSRVGTDTQYF. CDR3 DNA: TGTGCCAGTAGTTCTAGGGTTGGCACAGATACGCAGTATTTT.

V and J are TRBV10-1 and TRBJ2-1, with TRBD2 identical over 9 bases. CDR1 is WNHNN and CDR2 is SYGVQD in the germline V gene (reference sequence). The V segment lost 3 bases and the J segment 12 bases; nucleotides outside the gene matches: 6. The CDR3 runs 13 residues. The CDR3 nucleotides read TGCGCCAGCAGTGACCCTGCTAGCGGGGTGCAGTTCTTC. This gives the protein CASSDPASGVQFF.

The rearrangement joins TRBV6-1 to TRBJ2-3; tentatively, D is TRBD1 or TRBD2 (6 bases each). Germline CDR1 MNHNS, CDR2 SASEGT. The CDR3 is 14 amino acids. V was trimmed by 7 bases and J by 0 bases, leaving 11 bases between them. For the CDR3, the DNA is TGTGCCAGCAAGGCGGGACAAAGCACAGATACGCAGTATTTT. Residues: CASKAGQSTDTQYF.

V gene TRBV19 combines with J gene TRBJ1-1; possibly TRBD1 for D (6 bases). This CDR3 is 13 amino acids long. The V gene lost 9 bases and the J gene lost 11 bases, with 22 bases spanning the gap. Germline loops: CDR1 LNHDA, CDR2 SQIVND (reference sequence). CDR3 residues: CASLEGGRREAFF. CDR3 in DNA: TGTGCCAGCCTGGAGGGGGGGAGGCGAGAGGCTTTCTTT.

This clone has only one observation. The chain joins TRBV7-8 to TRBJ1-5, with TRBD1 matching 8 bases. This CDR3 spans 13 amino acids. V was pared by 4 bases and J by 5 bases, with 1 base of the junction left unmatched. CDR1 is SGHVS and CDR2 is FQNEAQ in the germline V gene. The CDR3 loop is CASSSDRDQPQHF. For the CDR3, the DNA is TGTGCCAGCAGCTCGGACAGGGATCAGCCCCAGCATTTT.

The chain joins TRBV5-4 to TRBJ2-3, with 7 bases identical to TRBD2. Germline V lookup: CDR1 SGHNT, CDR2 YYREEE (reference sequence). The CDR3 totals 14 residues. The V segment lost 1 base and the J segment 5 bases; nucleotides outside the gene matches: 4. CDR3 loop: CASSLPGRVDTQYF. The CDR3 DNA is TGTGCCAGCAGCTTGCCAGGGAGGGTAGATACGCAGTATTTT. The variable domain in full, completed from reference TRBV5-4 and TRBJ2-3, reads ETGVTQSPTHLIKTRGQQVTLRCSSQSGHNTVSWYQQALGQGPQFIFQYYREEENGRGNFPPRFSGLQFPNYSSELNVNALELDDSALYLCASSLPGRVDTQYFGPGTRLTVL.

The chain uses TRBV5-1 and TRBJ2-1, with 10 nucleotides matching TRBD2. CDR1 SGHRS and CDR2 YFSETQ come from the germline V gene. This CDR3 comprises 16 residues. Germline trimming cut 1 base from V and 8 bases from J; bases unmatched to any gene: 9. CDR3 in DNA: TGCGCCAGCAGCTTGCGATGGTCTAGCGGGAGAGATGAGCAGTTCTTC. This encodes CASSLRWSSGRDEQFF.

This chain uses TRBV2 with TRBJ2-4; 7 bases agree with TRBD2. The ends lost 2 bases at V and 8 bases at J; junction bases unmatched: 6. Germline V gene sequence: CDR1 SNHLY, CDR2 FYNNEI. CDR3 size: 14 residues. CDR3 amino acids: CASSELRGSDIQYF. DNA of the CDR3: TGTGCCAGCAGTGAACTGCGGGGGTCGGACATTCAGTACTTC.

The chain is built from TRBV28 and TRBJ2-1, with 12 bases that match TRBD2. J gave up 12 bases and V 7 bases, and 25 bases lay outside the gene matches. Looked up from germline, CDR1 is MDHEN and CDR2 is SYDVKM. CDR3 length equals 19 residues. CDR3 residues: CASTRVPTGLPSGRARQFF. CDR3 nucleotide sequence: TGTGCCAGCACCCGAGTCCCTACAGGGTTGCCTAGCGGGAGGGCCCGGCAGTTCTTC.

V is TRBV9 and J is TRBJ1-5; maybe TRBD1 (5 bases). V gave up 0 bases and J gave up 4 bases, with 8 bases separating them. Per the germline V gene, CDR1 is SGDLS and CDR2 is YYNGEE. This CDR3 spans 14 amino acids. The CDR3 coding sequence is TGTGCCAGCAGCGTAGGACAGTTAAATCAGCCCCAGCATTTT. Translation gives CASSVGQLNQPQHF.